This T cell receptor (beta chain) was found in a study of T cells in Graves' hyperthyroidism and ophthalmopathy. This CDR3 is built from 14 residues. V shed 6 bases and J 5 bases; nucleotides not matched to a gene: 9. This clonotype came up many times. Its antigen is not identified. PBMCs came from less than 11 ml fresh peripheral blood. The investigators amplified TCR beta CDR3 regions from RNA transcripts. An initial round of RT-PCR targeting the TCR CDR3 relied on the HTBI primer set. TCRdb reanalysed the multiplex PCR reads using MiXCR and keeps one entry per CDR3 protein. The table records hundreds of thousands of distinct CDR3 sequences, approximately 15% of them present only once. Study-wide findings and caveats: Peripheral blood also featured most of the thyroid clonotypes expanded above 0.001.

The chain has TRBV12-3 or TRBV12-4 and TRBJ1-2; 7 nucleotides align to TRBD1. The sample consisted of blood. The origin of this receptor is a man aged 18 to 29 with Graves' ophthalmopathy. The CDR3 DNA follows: TGTGCCAGCAGGACAGCCGGGACAGTTTATGGCTACACCTTC. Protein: CASRTAGTVYGYTF.